The 2 T cell receptor beta chains below were found in one sample sequenced in a study of blood T cells in healthy people across ages. PCR was performed a second time for about 7 to 12 cycles using a sample-barcoded 5' primer and a J-beta primer mix. From the 5' RACE reads, TCRdb called clonotypes with MiXCR, one entry per CDR3 protein. The sample includes over a million distinct CDR3 sequences, over 35% of them seen just once. The sample was blood. These receptors all stem from a woman aged 55 to 70 in good health.

This clonotype turned up a few times. An end of the junction differs from the germline gene, which may be a read error. The chain recombines TRBV15 with TRBJ2-5, with no clear D. The CDR3 runs to 15 residues. Germline lookup yields CDR1 LNHNV and CDR2 YYDKDF (reference sequence). The CDR3 sequence: CATSRDWLDQGTQYF. As DNA, the CDR3 is TGTGCCACCAGCAGAGATTGGCTAGATCAAGGGACCCAGTACTTC.

This clonotype has just a few counts. This chain joins TRBV29-1 and TRBJ2-6; D is uncertain. CDR3 length: 11 amino acids. The germline V and J ends were trimmed by 5 bases and 2 bases, with 1 base remaining between them. Germline assignment: CDR1 SQVTM and CDR2 ANQGSEA. CDR3 in DNA: TGCAGCGTTCCTGGGGCCAACGTCCTGACTTTC. This codes for CSVPGANVLTF.